These T cell receptor beta chains were read from a single sample in a study of tumor-infiltrating lymphocytes in primary liver carcinoma. TCRdb re-called the multiplex PCR reads through MiXCR, storing one row per CDR3 protein. Among roughly 80,000 distinct CDR3 sequences, around 70% were seen once, and the ten largest hold less than 20%. The sequencing sample was made of liver tumor tissue from sampling region 1. All receptors derive from a man aged 35-49 years with primary liver carcinoma and hepatitis B virus infection. The CDR3 runs from the conserved cysteine through the conserved F or W. A D gene is named only where the DNA matches it firmly. Size tells how often a clone was seen (once, few, many) or the class of an expanded clone, and some rows leave it out.

TRBV7-3	TRBJ2-1	TRBD1	.	CTSSPGTGSGNEQFF	TGTACCAGCAGCCCAGGGACAGGGAGTGGGAATGAGCAGTTCTTC
TRBV6-5	TRBJ1-6	.	.	CASSIIPGSSNSPLHF	TGTGCCAGTAGTATCATTCCCGGAAGTTCTAATTCACCCCTCCACTTT
TRBV12-3/TRBV12-4	TRBJ1-5	.	.	CASSASVSNQPQHF	TGTGCCAGCAGTGCATCAGTTAGCAATCAGCCCCAACATTTT
TRBV20-1	TRBJ2-1	.	few	CSARDGENDYNEQFF	TGCAGTGCTAGAGATGGGGAGAACGACTACAATGAGCAGTTCTTC
TRBV6-5	TRBJ2-4	TRBD2	once	CASSSLQTSGGGTKNIQYF	TGTGCCAGCAGTTCCCTACAGACTAGCGGAGGGGGAACCAAAAACATTCAGTACTTC
TRBV6-5	TRBJ1-2	.	.	CASSYLRGGRERGYTF	TGTGCCAGCAGTTACCTGAGGGGAGGCAGGGAGAGGGGCTACACCTTC
TRBV5-1	TRBJ1-2	TRBD1	few	CASSPQRDRGNGYTF	TGCGCCAGCAGCCCCCAGCGGGACAGGGGTAATGGCTACACCTTC
TRBV10-3	TRBJ2-1	TRBD1	few	CAVSERGQGDEQFF	TGTGCCGTCAGTGAAAGGGGACAGGGGGATGAGCAGTTCTTC
TRBV5-8	TRBJ2-1	TRBD2	.	CASSLAAGGYNELFF	TGTGCCAGCAGCTTGGCAGCGGGAGGTTACAATGAGCTGTTCTTC
TRBV6-5	TRBJ2-5	TRBD1	once	CVSSQTGTEETQYF	TGTGTCAGCAGTCAGACAGGGACCGAAGAGACCCAGTATTTC
TRBV6-5	TRBJ1-1	.	.	CAISSSRVGEAFF	TGTGCCATCAGTTCCAGCAGGGTCGGGGAAGCCTTCTTT
TRBV2	TRBJ2-1	.	.	CASIGPISTEQFF	TGTGCCAGCATCGGGCCGATTAGTACTGAGCAGTTCTTC
TRBV30	TRBJ1-1	.	once	CAWRPDRRSTEAFF	TGTGCCTGGAGACCTGACAGGAGGAGCACTGAAGCTTTCTTT
TRBV29-1	TRBJ2-3	TRBD2	.	CSVDFPSGTLGTDMQYF	TGCAGCGTTGATTTTCCTAGCGGGACTTTAGGGACAGATATGCAGTATTTT
TRBV14	TRBJ2-2	.	.	CASSRGESTGELLF	TGTGCCAGCAGCCGAGGGGAGTCCACCGGGGAGCTGCTTTTT
TRBV10-3	TRBJ2-3	TRBD1	many	CAISLGRGPDTQYF	TGTGCCATCAGCTTGGGCAGGGGGCCAGATACGCAGTATTTT
TRBV7-9	TRBJ1-5	.	.	CASSFIGDLGQPQHF	TGTGCCAGCAGCTTCATCGGGGATTTGGGTCAGCCCCAGCATTTT
TRBV29-1	TRBJ2-3	TRBD1	.	CSVLNGQGTSTDTQYF	TGTAGCGTTCTGAACGGACAGGGCACTAGCACAGATACGCAGTATTTT
TRBV4-1	TRBJ2-2	.	.	CASSLRQGGAGELFF	TGTGCCAGCAGCCTGAGACAGGGAGGAGCCGGGGAGCTGTTTTTT
TRBV7-9	TRBJ2-7	.	many	CASSPTPSSLSYEQYF	TGTGCCAGCAGCCCCACCCCCTCCTCACTATCCTACGAGCAGTACTTC
TRBV6-5	TRBJ2-7	TRBD2	.	CASGSEGLAYEQYF	TGTGCATCCGGGTCGGAGGGACTAGCCTACGAGCAGTACTTC
TRBV5-1	TRBJ1-1	TRBD1	few	CASGQKTGGGGDTEAFF	TGCGCCAGCGGCCAGAAGACAGGGGGCGGAGGTGACACTGAAGCTTTCTTT
TRBV29-1	TRBJ2-1	TRBD1	.	CSRLPGQEMDEQFF	TGCAGCCGATTGCCGGGACAGGAGATGGATGAGCAGTTCTTC
TRBV14	TRBJ1-2	TRBD1	many	CASSQGTTGNGYTF	TGTGCCAGCAGCCAAGGGACGACAGGGAATGGCTACACCTTC
TRBV4-1	TRBJ2-3	.	.	CASRHAKMYGADTQYF	TGCGCCAGCAGGCATGCCAAAATGTATGGGGCAGATACGCAATATTTT
TRBV12-3/TRBV12-4	TRBJ2-7	TRBD2	.	CVSSPTQGGAQYF	TGTGTCAGCAGTCCCACCCAGGGAGGGGCGCAGTATTTC
TRBV4-1	TRBJ1-2	.	.	CASSETANYGCTF	TGCGCCAGCAGTGAGACAGCTAATTATGGCTGCACCTTC
TRBV6-5	TRBJ2-1	.	.	CASSSGGPYNEQLF	TGTGCCAGCAGTTCCGGGGGGCCTTACAATGAGCAGTTATTC
TRBV10-3	TRBJ2-5	TRBD2	many	CAISSGEGQETQYF	TGTGCCATCAGTTCGGGGGAGGGACAAGAGACCCAGTACTTC
TRBV19	TRBJ2-2	.	.	CASSTTAGQNTGELFF	TGTGCCAGTAGTACCACGGCGGGACAGAACACCGGGGAGCTGTTTTTT
TRBV6-1	TRBJ2-7	.	many	CASREGRRDDEQYF	TGTGCCAGCAGGGAGGGGAGGAGAGATGACGAGCAGTACTTC
TRBV28	TRBJ2-1	.	.	CACSVDSPGYNEQFF	TGTGCGTGCAGTGTCGACTCTCCCGGCTACAATGAGCAGTTCTTC
TRBV7-8	TRBJ2-1	TRBD2	.	CDNSLAGGQGERFF	TGTGACAACAGCTTAGCGGGAGGGCAAGGCGAGCGGTTCTTC
TRBV6-5	TRBJ2-1	.	.	CASARLGLYNEQFF	TGTGCCAGTGCCCGACTAGGGTTATACAATGAGCAGTTCTTC
TRBV19	TRBJ2-5	TRBD2	many	CASSGIAGKAETQYF	TGTGCCAGTAGCGGTATAGCGGGCAAGGCGGAGACCCAGTACTTC
TRBV11-2	TRBJ2-7	.	.	CASGLSELASQYF	TGTGCCAGCGGCTTAAGTGAGTTAGCGTCGCAGTATTTC
TRBV11-1	TRBJ2-6	.	.	CASSYLPGQRVVKGANVLTF	TGTGCCAGCAGCTACCTTCCTGGACAGAGGGTTGTAAAGGGGGCCAACGTCCTGACTTTC
TRBV6-2/TRBV6-3	TRBJ2-3	.	.	CASITIVSDQYF	TGTGCCAGCATTACCATCGTGAGTGATCAGTATTTT
TRBV20-1	TRBJ2-1	.	.	CSASFDNGEQFF	TGCAGTGCTAGCTTTGACAATGGTGAGCAGTTCTTC
TRBV11-2	TRBJ2-1	.	.	CASSHSYRGPVIQVRSYNEQFF	TGTGCCAGCAGCCACTCCTACCGGGGTCCCGTGATACAGGTTCGCTCCTACAATGAGCAGTTCTTC
TRBV12-3/TRBV12-4	TRBJ2-2	.	.	CASRSIGANTGELLF	TGTGCCAGCAGATCCATAGGGGCGAACACCGGGGAGCTGTTATTT
TRBV11-2	TRBJ2-3	TRBD1	large	CASSLDLGTGASDTQYF	TGTGCCAGCAGCTTAGATCTTGGGACAGGGGCAAGCGATACGCAGTATTTT
TRBV28	TRBJ2-5	TRBD2	many	CASKRAGNQETQYF	TGTGCCAGCAAAAGAGCGGGGAACCAAGAGACCCAGTACTTC
TRBV29-1	TRBJ2-1	TRBD2	.	CSVRTSGLYNEQSF	TGTAGCGTTCGGACTAGCGGGTTGTACAATGAGCAGTCCTTC
TRBV12-3/TRBV12-4	TRBJ2-2	.	many	CASTVEAGTGELFF	TGTGCCAGCACCGTTGAAGCAGGCACCGGGGAGCTGTTTTTT
TRBV4-1	TRBJ1-3	.	.	CTNSRGNSGNTIYF	TGCACCAACAGCCGTGGTAACTCTGGAAACACCATATATTTT
TRBV11-2	TRBJ2-7	.	.	CASPKKVPYEQCF	TGTGCCAGCCCCAAAAAGGTGCCCTACGAGCAGTGCTTC
TRBV7-9	TRBJ2-1	TRBD2	many	CASSLKREGQVYNEQFF	TGTGCCAGCAGCTTAAAGCGGGAGGGCCAGGTTTACAATGAGCAGTTCTTC
TRBV12-3/TRBV12-4	TRBJ1-2	.	many	CASSLIPGKGDYGYTF	TGTGCCAGCAGTTTAATTCCGGGAAAAGGGGACTATGGCTACACCTTC
TRBV7-9	TRBJ2-3	.	few	CVSSFSGDTQYF	TGTGTCAGCAGCTTTTCCGGAGATACGCAGTATTTT
TRBV29-1	TRBJ1-3	TRBD1	.	CSVGDSSRNTIYF	TGCAGCGTGGGGGACAGCAGCCGGAACACCATATATTTT
TRBV11-2	TRBJ2-7	TRBD2	.	CASSLGLGGELQYF	TGTGCCAGCAGCTTAGGATTGGGGGGGGAGCTGCAATACTTC
TRBV12-3/TRBV12-4	TRBJ1-1	.	many	CASSLQGTATEAFF	TGTGCCAGCAGTTTACAGGGTACGGCGACTGAAGCTTTCTTT